The 24 T cell receptor beta chains listed next were all sequenced from one sample in a study of blood T cells in healthy people across ages. With a J-beta primer mix and a sample-barcoded 5' primer, a second PCR ran about 7 to 11 cycles. In TCRdb, the 5' RACE reads were re-called with MiXCR into one record per CDR3 protein. The table includes over 1,200,000 distinct CDR3 sequences, around 59% detected once. Specimen: blood. The receptors originated from a man aged 18-30 years in good health.

This clonotype turned up a few times. The rearrangement joins TRBV4-1 to TRBJ1-2, with D perhaps TRBD1 (6 bases). The germline gives CDR1 MGHRA, CDR2 YSYEKL. V gave up 1 base and J gave up 5 bases, with 17 bases separating them. This CDR3 region has 16 residues. Here the CDR3 DNA reads TGCGCCAGCAGCCAAGCATCACAGGGCTACGTTTATGGCTACACCTTC. Amino acid sequence: CASSQASQGYVYGYTF.

This sequence joins TRBV4-2 and TRBJ2-5, with 13 bases fitting TRBD2. J was trimmed by 11 bases and V by 4 bases; bases with no gene match: 10. CDR1 LGHNA and CDR2 YNFKEQ come from the germline V gene. The length of the CDR3 is 15 residues. CDR3 sequence (DNA): TGTGCCAGCAGCCCATGGACTAGCGGGGGTGAGGAGCAGTACTTC. It yields the protein CASSPWTSGGEEQYF.

This chain links TRBV7-2 with TRBJ2-1; possibly TRBD1 or TRBD2 for D (5 bases each). The CDR3 has 16 amino acids. The germline gives CDR1 SGHTA, CDR2 FQGNSA. The germline V and J ends were trimmed by 5 bases and 1 base, with 15 bases remaining between them. CDR3 sequence reads: CASSGGGQGSYNEQFF. DNA for the CDR3: TGTGCCAGCAGCGGGGGTGGGCAGGGATCCTACAATGAGCAGTTCTTC.

This clonotype was recorded a few times. The chain combines TRBV4-2 with TRBJ1-1; no clear D gene. Germline loops: CDR1 LGHNA, CDR2 YNFKEQ. CDR3 length equals 14 residues. The germline V and J ends were trimmed by 1 base and 1 base, with 7 bases remaining between them. The CDR3 coding sequence is TGTGCCAGCAGCCAAGGAACAGAGAACACTGAAGCTTTCTTT. Translating gives CASSQGTENTEAFF.

Concerning this clonotype itself: A clone one base away is much larger, so this may be a read error. The chain has TRBV20-1 and TRBJ2-7; D not certain. The CDR3 extends over 13 amino acids. Trimming left V 2 bases short and J 3 bases short, with 11 bases between. Germline lookup yields CDR1 DFQATT and CDR2 SNEGSKA (reference sequence). CDR3 sequence reads: CSARSVRNYEQYF. The CDR3 DNA sequence: TGCAGTGCTAGATCGGTAAGGAACTACGAGCAGTACTTC.

V is TRBV7-9 and J is TRBJ1-5; TRBD1 matches at 7 bases. This CDR3 contains 14 residues. The J segment lost 4 bases and the V segment lost 4 bases, leaving 4 bases of the junction unmatched. Germline loops: CDR1 SEHNR, CDR2 FQNEAQ (reference sequence). The CDR3 DNA reads TGTGCCAGCAGCTCCCAGACAGGGAATCAGCCCCAGCATTTT. This gives the protein CASSSQTGNQPQHF.

This clonotype was recorded a few times. The J gene is TRBJ2-7, the V gene TRBV29-1; D not resolved. The ends were cut back, 0 bases at V and 2 bases at J, with 11 bases in the middle. Germline V gene data show CDR1 as SQVTM and CDR2 as ANQGSEA. The CDR3 has 14 residues. The CDR3 is CSVEDPARTYEQYF. In DNA form, the CDR3 reads TGCAGCGTTGAAGATCCCGCCAGGACCTACGAGCAGTACTTC.

The gene calls are TRBV20-1 and TRBJ2-5; no clear D gene. V was shortened by 4 bases and J by 5 bases, with 8 bases between the two germline ends. The germline V gene has CDR1 DFQATT and CDR2 SNEGSKA (reference sequence). This CDR3 contains 11 residues. The CDR3 region is CSATLAETQYF. CDR3 sequence (DNA): TGCAGTGCTACTCTTGCGGAGACCCAGTACTTC.

The chain has TRBV20-1 and TRBJ2-1, with D uncertain. The CDR3 runs to 13 residues. Deletions cut 0 bases from V and 10 bases from J, with 13 bases between. Germline V lookup: CDR1 DFQATT, CDR2 SNEGSKA (reference sequence). The CDR3 DNA is TGCAGTGCTAGAGATTGGGGTTCTATCGAGCAGTTCTTC. The encoded protein is CSARDWGSIEQFF.

This clonotype was seen a handful of times. The chain is built from TRBV27 and TRBJ1-2; tentatively, D is TRBD1 (5 bases). CDR3 length: 13 residues. Germline V gene lookup returns CDR1 MNHEY and CDR2 SMNVEV (reference sequence). V was trimmed by 4 bases and J by 8 bases, leaving 14 bases between them. CDR3 coding DNA: TGTGCCAGCAGTTACCCCGGGGCGGAAGGCTACACCTTC. This sequence encodes CASSYPGAEGYTF.

The chain employs TRBV6-5 and TRBJ2-7; 12 bases line up with TRBD2. With V trimmed by 6 bases and J by 6 bases, 9 bases remained unmatched. The CDR3 runs 15 residues. Germline V gene data show CDR1 as MNHEY and CDR2 as SVGAGI. The CDR3 DNA is TGTGCCAGCAGACAGGGACTAGCGGGCGTCCCCGAGCAGTACTTC. This gives the protein CASRQGLAGVPEQYF.

This chain uses TRBV12-3 or TRBV12-4 with TRBJ1-1; D not certain. V lost 7 bases to trimming and J lost 4 bases, with 16 bases between them. This CDR3 comprises 14 residues. This chain's CDR3 is CASTPQTLGTEAFF. CDR3 sequence (DNA): TGTGCCAGCACCCCTCAGACATTGGGCACTGAAGCTTTCTTT.

The chain couples TRBV29-1 to TRBJ2-5; D may match TRBD1 or TRBD2 (5 bases each). The CDR3 has 15 amino acids. Germline CDR1 reads SQVTM; CDR2 reads ANQGSEA. The V end lost 4 bases, the J end lost 11 bases, and 26 bases lay between the germline ends. The CDR3 bases are TGCAGCGTTGTTTGGGACGCTGGCCCCTACAATAAGCAGTACTTC. Amino acids: CSVVWDAGPYNKQYF. The full variable domain, with the rest looked up from reference TRBV29-1 and TRBJ2-5, is SAVISQKPSRDICQRGTSLTIQCQVDSQVTMMFWYRQQPGQSLTLIATANQGSEATYESGFVIDKFPISRPNLTFSTLTVSNMSPEDSSIYLCSVVWDAGPYNKQYFGPGTRLLVL.

This sequence joins TRBV29-1 and TRBJ2-2; D might be TRBD2 (5 bases). Germline values: CDR1 SQVTM, CDR2 ANQGSEA. This CDR3 has 12 residues. Trimming removed 5 bases at V and 7 bases at J, with 11 bases between. CDR3 region: CSVKFRGGELFF. For the CDR3, the DNA is TGCAGCGTTAAGTTTCGGGGCGGGGAGCTGTTTTTT.

The CDR3 DNA is TGCAGCGCATGCCTGGACAGGGGGCAGTTCTTC. This codes for CSACLDRGQFF. The V and J genes are TRBV29-1 and TRBJ2-1; 9 bases map to TRBD1. There are 11 residues in the CDR3. CDR1 and CDR2 (germline): SQVTM, ANQGSEA. Trimming cost V 7 bases and J 12 bases; bases outside gene matches: 7.

This chain uses TRBV11-2 with TRBJ2-6; weak D call: TRBD2 (5 bases). Germline V gene data show CDR1 as SGHAT and CDR2 as FQNNGV. The V and J ends lost 3 bases and 0 bases respectively, with 9 bases between them. This CDR3 spans 16 amino acids. CDR3 protein: CASSLTGSSGANVLTF. The CDR3 DNA reads as TGTGCCAGCAGCTTGACGGGGAGCTCTGGGGCCAACGTCCTGACTTTC.

The gene calls are TRBV18 and TRBJ1-1, with a possible D match to TRBD1 (5 bases). V was shortened by 2 bases and J by 1 base, with 14 bases between the two germline ends. CDR1 and CDR2 (germline): KGHSH, LQKENI. The length of the CDR3 is 16 residues. CDR3 loop: CASSPRYRSSNTEAFF. CDR3 sequence (DNA): TGTGCCAGCTCACCAAGATACAGGTCATCGAACACTGAAGCTTTCTTT.

V is TRBV7-2 and J is TRBJ2-3, with a possible D match to TRBD1 (5 bases). Trimming removed 5 bases at V and 2 bases at J, with 11 bases between. Germline-derived CDR1 and CDR2 are SGHTA and FQGNSA. This CDR3 has 14 residues. CDR3 protein: CASSLDSYTDTQYF. The CDR3 DNA follows: TGTGCCAGCAGCCTCGACAGTTACACAGATACGCAGTATTTT. The full variable domain, its missing parts supplied by reference TRBV7-2 and TRBJ2-3, is GAGVSQSPSNKVTEKGKDVELRCDPISGHTALYWYRQSLGQGLEFLIYFQGNSAPDKSGLPSDRFSAERTGGSVSTLTIQRTQQEDSAVYLCASSLDSYTDTQYFGPGTRLTVL.

This clonotype appeared a few times. V gene TRBV12-3 or TRBV12-4 combines with J gene TRBJ2-3; D is undetermined. Between the trimmed V and J ends, which lost 5 bases and 2 bases, there was a span of 14 bases. The CDR3 has 15 amino acids. DNA of the CDR3: TGTGCCAGCAGTCCGCTTAGGTTATACACAGATACGCAGTATTTT. Translating gives CASSPLRLYTDTQYF.

The table lists this clonotype with a few counts. The chain couples TRBV9 to TRBJ2-1; D is unclear. V lost 0 bases, J lost 4 bases, and 8 bases lay in between. CDR3 length: 14 residues. CDR1 and CDR2 from the germline V gene are SGDLS and YYNGEE. CDR3 bases: TGTGCCAGCAGCGTAGCTGAAGGTTACAATGAGCAGTTCTTC. Protein: CASSVAEGYNEQFF.

The rearrangement joins TRBV4-1 to TRBJ2-3; D gene uncertain. The V and J ends lost 3 bases and 0 bases respectively, with 10 bases between them. Germline V lookup: CDR1 MGHRA, CDR2 YSYEKL. The CDR3 has 15 residues. In DNA, the CDR3 is TGCGCCAGCAGCCAGAAACCCGTTAGCACAGATACGCAGTATTTT. This sequence encodes CASSQKPVSTDTQYF.

The chain links TRBV2 to TRBJ2-1, with 9 bases fitting TRBD2. This CDR3 has 15 residues. CDR1 and CDR2 (germline): SNHLY, FYNNEI. V was clipped by 5 bases and J by 8 bases; unmatched bases: 10. This CDR3 is CASSLRGLARDEQFF. The CDR3 DNA reads TGTGCCAGCAGTTTAAGGGGACTAGCAAGGGATGAGCAGTTCTTC. Combining the CDR3 with reference TRBV2 and TRBJ2-1 gives the whole variable domain EPEVTQTPSHQVTQMGQEVILRCVPISNHLYFYWYRQILGQKVEFLVSFYNNEISEKSEIFDDQFSVERPDGSNFTLKIRSTKLEDSAMYFCASSLRGLARDEQFFGPGTRLTVL.

A few counts support this clonotype. The chain joins TRBV7-9 to TRBJ2-7; 9 bases agree with TRBD1. From germline, CDR1 is SEHNR and CDR2 FQNEAQ (reference sequence). After removal of 5 bases from V and 2 bases from J, the junction contained 16 bases not matched to a gene. The CDR3 runs to 18 residues. This chain's CDR3 is CASSRLEYRGLPTYEQYF. CDR3 nucleotide sequence: TGTGCCAGCAGCCGCTTAGAGTACAGGGGGCTTCCTACCTACGAGCAGTACTTC. Together with reference TRBV7-9 and TRBJ2-7, the CDR3 gives the full variable domain: DTGVSQNPRHKITKRGQNVTFRCDPISEHNRLYWYRQTLGQGPEFLTYFQNEAQLEKSRLLSDRFSAERPKGSFSTLEIQRTEQGDSAMYLCASSRLEYRGLPTYEQYFGPGTRLTVT.

This clonotype was seen a few times. The chain employs TRBV6-1 and TRBJ2-5; D not resolved. V dropped 4 bases and J dropped 1 base, with 7 bases sitting between them. This CDR3 is 13 amino acids long. In germline, CDR1 is MNHNS, CDR2 SASEGT. CDR3 sequence: CASSGFRQETQYF. For the CDR3, the DNA is TGTGCCAGCAGTGGGTTCCGCCAAGAGACCCAGTACTTC.